These 27 T cell receptor beta chains share one sample of origin, sequenced in a study of blood T cell repertoires in COVID-19. Assay used: immunoSEQ multiplex PCR; TCRdb lists only in-frame clones, some missing. This table holds 200,000 to 300,000 clones, around 85% found once. The sample taken for sequencing was PBMCs or T cells enriched from blood (not recorded which). The receptors were gathered from a woman aged 40 to 50 with acute COVID-19.

This sequence joins TRBV2 and TRBJ1-3; 9 bases are a match to TRBD1. Trimming removed 5 bases from V and 4 bases from J; junction bases left unmatched: 3. The germline gives CDR1 SNHLY, CDR2 FYNNEI. The length of the CDR3 is 14 residues. The CDR3 bases are TGTGCCAGCAGTCTGGGGACAGGGGGAAACACCATATATTTT. It codes for CASSLGTGGNTIYF.

In this sample, this clone turned up once. The rearrangement uses TRBV24-1 and TRBJ1-1; D is possibly TRBD1 (6 bases). Per germline, CDR1 KGHDR and CDR2 SFDVKD. The length of the CDR3 is 14 residues. V was trimmed by 6 bases and J by 8 bases, leaving 18 bases between them. CDR3 in amino acids: CATSRSGESVEAFF. The CDR3 coding sequence is TGTGCCACCAGTCGTTCAGGGGAGTCTGTGGAAGCTTTCTTT.

V and J are TRBV11-3 and TRBJ2-7, with TRBD1 matching over 8 bases. The germline V gene has CDR1 SGHNT and CDR2 YENEEA. V was pared by 3 bases and J by 3 bases, with 4 bases of the junction left unmatched. The CDR3 covers 14 residues. The CDR3 coding sequence is TGTGCCAGCAGCTTGACAGGGGACGGCTACGAGCAGTACTTC. It translates to CASSLTGDGYEQYF. Full variable domain (outside the CDR3, taken from reference TRBV11-3 and TRBJ2-7): EAGVVQSPRYKIIEKKQPVAFWCNPISGHNTLYWYLQNLGQGPELLIRYENEEAVDDSQLPKDRFSAERLKGVDSTLKIQPAELGDSAVYLCASSLTGDGYEQYFGPGTRLTVT.

This clone showed up just once. The V and J genes are TRBV10-3 and TRBJ2-1, with D maybe TRBD1 (6 bases). CDR3 size: 16 residues. V gave up 4 bases and J gave up 5 bases, with 18 bases separating them. Germline assignment: CDR1 ENHRY and CDR2 SYGVKD. The CDR3 DNA is TGTGCCATCAGTGGCCGGGGCACAAAGGGGGACAATGAGCAGTTCTTC. It translates to CAISGRGTKGDNEQFF.

The gene calls are TRBV14 and TRBJ1-1; 7 bases line up with TRBD1. The length of the CDR3 is 14 residues. With 4 bases clipped from V and 2 bases from J, the junction kept 4 bases outside the gene matches. Germline V CDR1 and CDR2: SGHDN, FVKESK. The CDR3 is CASSRGTANTEAFF. The DNA for the CDR3 is TGTGCCAGCAGCCGCGGGACAGCCAACACTGAAGCTTTCTTT.

The rearrangement joins TRBV19 to TRBJ1-6; D uncertain. The CDR3 runs to 15 residues. The germline V gene has CDR1 LNHDA and CDR2 SQIVND (reference sequence). Trimming removed 1 base from V and 6 bases from J, with 10 bases in between. In nucleotides, the CDR3 is TGTGCCAGTAGTATAGGGGCCAGAGCTAATTCACCCCTCCACTTT. This encodes CASSIGARANSPLHF.

This clone appeared a single time. This chain links TRBV15 with TRBJ2-3; 7 nucleotides align to TRBD2. The CDR3 consists of 17 residues. Trimming at V came to 3 bases and at J to 3 bases, leaving 12 bases not matched to a gene. CDR1 and CDR2 from the germline V gene are LNHNV and YYDKDF (reference sequence). CDR3 residues: CATSRESPASGTDTQYF. The CDR3 nucleotides are TGTGCCACCAGCAGGGAAAGCCCGGCTAGCGGAACAGATACGCAGTATTTT.

V and J are TRBV7-9 and TRBJ1-2; 7 bases match TRBD1. The CDR3 covers 18 residues. The germline V gene has CDR1 SEHNR and CDR2 FQNEAQ (reference sequence). Unmatched junction bases numbered 23, after V lost 5 bases and J lost 8 bases. The CDR3 DNA follows: TGTGCCAGCAGCCCCTTGAGGGTAGGGACAGTCTTTGGAGGAGGCTACACCTTC. Its translation: CASSPLRVGTVFGGGYTF.

The chain carries TRBV6-5 and TRBJ1-6; TRBD1 might be the D (5 bases). Trimming took 7 bases from V and 8 from J, leaving 12 bases between them. The CDR3 consists of 13 residues. In germline, CDR1 is MNHEY, CDR2 SVGAGI. The CDR3 region is CASTRANDSPLHF. The CDR3 region has the DNA TGTGCCAGCACCAGGGCCAATGATTCACCCCTCCACTTT.

This clone was found once. The chain uses TRBV18 and TRBJ2-7; 11 bases line up with TRBD2. V trimming: 3 bases; J trimming: 2 bases; junction bases outside the gene matches: 15. Looked up from germline, CDR1 is KGHSH and CDR2 is LQKENI. There are 19 residues in the CDR3. CDR3 nucleotide sequence: TGTGCCAGCTCACCCACAAACTCCCTAGCTAGCGGGAGGACCTACGAGCAGTACTTC. It is translated as CASSPTNSLASGRTYEQYF.

The chain combines TRBV3-1 (or the pseudogene TRBV3-2) with TRBJ2-3; a weak D match, TRBD2 (5 bases). From germline, CDR1 is LGHDT and CDR2 YNNKEL (reference sequence). CDR3 length equals 15 residues. The V gene lost 0 bases and the J gene lost 4 bases, with 11 bases spanning the gap. CDR3 in DNA: TGTGCCAGCAGCCAAGATTTGGGAGATTCAGATACGCAGTATTTT. Translation gives CASSQDLGDSDTQYF.

The genes are TRBV3-1 (or the pseudogene TRBV3-2) and TRBJ1-1, with D perhaps TRBD1 (5 bases). Germline V gene lookup returns CDR1 LGHDT and CDR2 YNNKEL (reference sequence). This CDR3 region has 14 residues. Trimming removed 0 bases at V and 2 bases at J, with 7 bases between. The CDR3 is CASSQEDSNTEAFF. The CDR3 nucleotides read TGTGCCAGCAGCCAAGAAGACAGTAACACTGAAGCTTTCTTT.

The chain uses TRBV11-3 and TRBJ2-1; 9 bases map to TRBD2. Germline lookup yields CDR1 SGHNT and CDR2 YENEEA. J lost 9 bases, V lost 1 base, and 10 bases had no gene match. This CDR3 comprises 16 residues. The CDR3 DNA reads as TGTGCCAGCAGCTTAGTGGCTGGGGCTAGCGGGATTGAGCAGTTCTTC. It specifies CASSLVAGASGIEQFF.

V gene TRBV28 combines with J gene TRBJ2-3; D possibly corresponds to TRBD2 (6 bases). Germline V CDR1 and CDR2: MDHEN, SYDVKM. This CDR3 region has 13 residues. Trimming took 9 bases from V and 3 from J, leaving 13 bases between them. CDR3 nucleotides: TGTGCCAGTGCTTTAGCGGAGACAGATACGCAGTATTTT. Protein product: CASALAETDTQYF.

The chain recombines TRBV7-8 with TRBJ1-4; 7 bases are shared with TRBD1. Germline V gives CDR1 SGHVS, CDR2 FQNEAQ. The CDR3 has 15 residues. V shed 1 base, J shed 8 bases, and the junction held 7 bases outside the gene matches. DNA of the CDR3: TGTGCCAGCAGCTTAGAGGACAGGCGAGGGGAAAAACTGTTTTTT. This encodes CASSLEDRRGEKLFF. The complete variable domain, with remaining parts taken from reference TRBV7-8 and TRBJ1-4, reads GAGVSQSPRYKVAKRGQDVALRCDPISGHVSLFWYQQALGQGPEFLTYFQNEAQLDKSGLPSDRFFAERPEGSVSTLKIQRTQQEDSAVYLCASSLEDRRGEKLFFGSGTQLSVL.

J is TRBJ2-7 and V is TRBV29-1, with 7 bases lining up with TRBD2. The trim removed 5 bases at V and 0 bases at J, leaving 4 bases unmatched. Germline-derived CDR1 and CDR2 are SQVTM and ANQGSEA. The CDR3 loop spans 13 amino acids. CDR3 sequence reads: CSVPSGSSYEQYF. The DNA of the CDR3 is TGCAGCGTTCCTAGCGGAAGCTCCTACGAGCAGTACTTC.

The V call is TRBV5-4, the J call TRBJ2-3; the D is unclear. The CDR3 contains 14 residues. V was shortened by 4 bases and J by 1 base, with 10 bases between the two germline ends. Germline CDR1 SGHNT, CDR2 YYREEE (reference sequence). CDR3 protein: CASSPQSGTDTQYF. The CDR3 DNA reads TGTGCCAGCAGCCCGCAGTCTGGCACAGATACGCAGTATTTT.

The CDR3 reads CASSLGDRLNQPQHF. Written as DNA, the CDR3 is TGTGCCAGCAGCTTAGGGGACAGACTCAATCAGCCCCAGCATTTT. V and J are TRBV7-9 and TRBJ1-5; TRBD1 matches at 7 bases. The CDR3 runs to 15 residues. The germline gives CDR1 SEHNR, CDR2 FQNEAQ (reference sequence). V was clipped by 1 base and J by 3 bases; unmatched bases: 3.

This clone is a singleton in its sample. The chain is built from TRBV19 and TRBJ1-1, with 8 bases identical to TRBD1. Germline CDR1 is LNHDA and CDR2 is SQIVND (reference sequence). The trim removed 5 bases at V and 6 bases at J, leaving 8 bases unmatched. The CDR3 is 14 residues long. As DNA, the CDR3 is TGTGCCAGTAGTTCCGGACAGGGTTTTCCTGAAGCTTTCTTT. This codes for CASSSGQGFPEAFF.

The chain recombines TRBV25-1 with TRBJ1-3; 7 positions match TRBD1. The V gene end was trimmed by 5 bases and the J gene end by 0 bases; junction bases not matched to a gene: 4. This CDR3 spans 15 amino acids. In germline, CDR1 is MGHDK, CDR2 SYGVNS. The CDR3 nucleotides are TGTGCCAGCAGTATAGGGACAGACTCTGGAAACACCATATATTTT. Amino acid sequence: CASSIGTDSGNTIYF.

The V call is TRBV9, the J call TRBJ1-2, with 7 bases matching TRBD1. The CDR3 contains 14 residues. Trimming cost V 4 bases and J 4 bases; bases outside gene matches: 7. Germline lookup yields CDR1 SGDLS and CDR2 YYNGEE. The CDR3 here is CASSTQDRSYGYTF. CDR3 bases: TGTGCCAGCAGCACCCAGGACAGGTCCTATGGCTACACCTTC.

V gene TRBV5-5 combines with J gene TRBJ1-1; D ambiguous. V shed 2 bases and J shed 2 bases, with 13 bases lying between them. CDR1 is SGHKS, CDR2 YYEKEE, per germline (reference sequence). This CDR3 comprises 15 residues. The CDR3 DNA follows: TGTGCCAGCAGCTTAGAGCCGCTCTTAAACACTGAAGCTTTCTTT. Encoded protein: CASSLEPLLNTEAFF.

The chain links TRBV7-3 to TRBJ2-2, with 7 bases aligning to TRBD2. This CDR3 is 16 amino acids long. Germline CDR1 SGHTA, CDR2 FQGTGA. V lost 1 base to trimming and J lost 1 base; unmatched junction nucleotides: 3. The CDR3 DNA reads TGTGCCAGCAGCTTAATGGCTAGCGGGAACACCGGGGAGCTGTTTTTT. It encodes CASSLMASGNTGELFF.

The gene calls are TRBV6-4 and TRBJ2-1; perhaps TRBD1 as D (6 bases). V was pared by 7 bases and J by 3 bases, with 13 bases between. The CDR3 runs to 14 residues. CDR1 is MRHNA, CDR2 SNTAGT, per germline. Here the CDR3 DNA reads TGTGCCAGCATGGTGCAAGGGGGCTACAATGAGCAGTTCTTC. It encodes CASMVQGGYNEQFF.

This clone occurred once. The gene calls are TRBV24-1 and TRBJ2-2; 7 bases map to TRBD2. Germline values: CDR1 KGHDR, CDR2 SFDVKD. The ends lost 6 bases at V and 0 bases at J; junction bases unmatched: 6. CDR3 length equals 16 residues. The CDR3 spells CATSKTSASNTGELFF. Here the CDR3 DNA reads TGTGCCACCAGTAAAACTAGCGCCTCGAACACCGGGGAGCTGTTTTTT.

Here the CDR3 reads CAWKRLANTGELFF. DNA for the CDR3: TGTGCCTGGAAAAGACTAGCGAACACCGGGGAGCTGTTTTTT. The chain links TRBV30 to TRBJ2-2; D perhaps matches TRBD2 (6 bases). Germline CDR1 is GTSNPN and CDR2 is SVGIG (reference sequence). The CDR3 length is 14 residues. Trimming stripped 4 bases from V and 0 bases from J, with 9 bases between.

As concerns this clone: This CDR3 is also generated by other DNA sequences in the sample. The chain employs TRBV19 and TRBJ1-5, with TRBD1 as a possible D gene (6 bases). The CDR3 runs 14 residues. The germline V gene encodes CDR1 LNHDA and CDR2 SQIVND (reference sequence). The ends were cut back, 6 bases at V and 7 bases at J, with 16 bases in the middle. As DNA, the CDR3 is TGTGCCAGTAGCATACAGGGATTCGGGCAGCCCCAGCATTTT. Amino acid sequence: CASSIQGFGQPQHF.